One and the same sample provided the 29 T cell receptor beta chains below, sequenced in a study of PD-1 blockade in classical Hodgkin lymphoma. There was relapse after autologous stem cell transplantation in every patient, and there was variation in brentuximab vedotin exposure. Clones were sequenced by immunoSEQ multiplex PCR, and TCRdb holds only the in-frame ones, with some missing. Counted here are some 31,000 clones, approximately 70% occurring once; the ten biggest clones make up 13% to 15%. Sequencing was performed on peripheral blood mononuclear cells (PBMCs), taken before the second cycle of nivolumab. The receptors derive from a human donor with classical Hodgkin lymphoma.

The chain combines TRBV5-1 with TRBJ2-3, with 14 bases that match TRBD2. The CDR3 totals 20 residues. The V segment lost 4 bases and the J segment 0 bases; nucleotides outside the gene matches: 13. CDR1 and CDR2 (germline): SGHRS, YFSETQ. The CDR3 reads CASSLRTSGGTLTSTDTQYF. The CDR3 nucleotides read TGCGCCAGCAGCCTCCGGACTAGCGGGGGGACCTTAACTAGCACAGATACGCAGTATTTT.

The rearrangement joins TRBV21-1 to TRBJ1-4. TRBV21-1 is shown as a pseudogene. This CDR3 contains 13 residues. CDR3 protein: CASRRTTNEKLFF. For the CDR3, the DNA is TGTGCCAGCCGTAGAACAACTAATGAAAAACTGTTTTTT.

This chain connects TRBV7-8 to TRBJ2-5; D ambiguous. Deletions cut 4 bases from V and 6 bases from J, with 9 bases between. CDR1 is SGHVS and CDR2 is FQNEAQ in the germline V gene. The CDR3 has 12 amino acids. The CDR3 DNA is TGTGCCAGCAGCTCTGGACGGCAGACCCAGTACTTC. This gives the protein CASSSGRQTQYF.

The rearrangement joins TRBV4-2 to TRBJ1-4; D is undetermined. Germline V gene sequence: CDR1 LGHNA, CDR2 YNFKEQ. V was shortened by 0 bases and J by 0 bases, with 8 bases between the two germline ends. The CDR3 has 16 amino acids. CDR3 sequence reads: CASSQEGGATNEKLFF. In DNA form, the CDR3 reads TGTGCCAGCAGCCAAGAAGGCGGTGCAACTAATGAAAAACTGTTTTTT.

In this sample, this clone turned up a few times. The chain recombines TRBV14 with TRBJ2-1; D remains unclear. The ends were cut back, 1 base at V and 5 bases at J, with 15 bases in the middle. CDR1 is SGHDN, CDR2 FVKESK, per germline. The CDR3 runs to 16 residues. CDR3 sequence reads: CASSQAGSSFHNEQFF. In DNA form, the CDR3 reads TGTGCCAGCAGCCAAGCGGGTAGTTCTTTCCACAATGAGCAGTTCTTC.

The V gene is TRBV6-6, the J gene TRBJ2-5; a possible D gene is TRBD2 (5 bases). The V end lost 2 bases, the J end lost 0 bases, and 7 bases lay between the germline ends. CDR1 and CDR2 from the germline V gene are MNHNY and SVGAGI (reference sequence). This CDR3 contains 14 residues. Here the CDR3 DNA reads TGTGCCAGCAGTTACACGGGGAACCAAGAGACCCAGTACTTC. Its translation is CASSYTGNQETQYF.

This clone turned up a few times. CDR3 residues: CASSLGKGFSGGLAGNEQFF. For the CDR3, the DNA is TGCGCCAGCAGCTTAGGGAAGGGTTTTTCTGGGGGACTAGCGGGAAATGAGCAGTTCTTC. V is TRBV5-1 and J is TRBJ2-1; 13 bases agree with TRBD2. This CDR3 comprises 20 residues. Germline-derived CDR1 and CDR2 are SGHRS and YFSETQ. The junction had 18 bases not matched to a gene; V was cut back by 2 bases and J by 7 bases.

J is TRBJ1-2 and V is TRBV18, with TRBD1 identical over 7 bases. This CDR3 region has 15 residues. V lost 2 bases to trimming and J lost 8 bases; unmatched junction nucleotides: 11. The germline V gene encodes CDR1 KGHSH and CDR2 LQKENI. CDR3 residues: CASSPRQGDIEGYTF. CDR3 DNA sequence: TGTGCCAGCTCACCAAGGCAGGGGGATATAGAAGGCTACACCTTC.

J is TRBJ1-3 and V is TRBV19, with unresolved D. Germline V CDR1 and CDR2: LNHDA, SQIVND (reference sequence). V gave up 6 bases and J gave up 0 bases, with 15 bases separating them. The CDR3 totals 16 residues. The CDR3 spells CASREGGLYSGNTIYF. As DNA, the CDR3 is TGTGCCAGTAGGGAAGGAGGGCTCTACTCTGGAAACACCATATATTTT.

The V and J genes are TRBV11-2 and TRBJ2-3; D assignment may be TRBD1 or TRBD2 (6 bases each). V lost 3 bases and J 1 base, leaving 11 bases between the germline ends. The CDR3 sequence is 15 residues long. Germline CDR1 and CDR2: SGHAT and FQNNGV. CDR3 coding DNA: TGTGCCAGCAGCTTGGACGGGGGCCGCACAGATACGCAGTATTTT. The encoded protein is CASSLDGGRTDTQYF.

The rearrangement links TRBV6-6 to TRBJ2-2; D is unclear. The germline CDR1 and CDR2 sequences are MNHNY and SVGAGI (reference sequence). The V and J ends lost 2 bases and 3 bases respectively, with 1 base between them. CDR3 length: 12 amino acids. CDR3 in amino acids: CASSYHTGELFF. The CDR3, as DNA: TGTGCCAGCAGTTACCACACCGGGGAGCTGTTTTTT.

The chain uses TRBV6-5 and TRBJ1-1; the match to TRBD1 covers 9 bases. Trimming took 4 bases from V and 7 from J; bases not matched to a gene: 4. The CDR3 is made up of 13 amino acids. Per germline, CDR1 MNHEY and CDR2 SVGAGI. CDR3 amino acids: CASSSTGGSEAFF. CDR3 coding DNA: TGTGCCAGCAGTTCTACAGGGGGCAGTGAAGCTTTCTTT.

V and J are TRBV27 and TRBJ1-6, with D unclear. Trimming left V 2 bases short and J 7 bases short, with 9 bases between. CDR3 length equals 14 residues. Looked up from germline, CDR1 is MNHEY and CDR2 is SMNVEV (reference sequence). The CDR3 loop is CASSLREGNSPLHF. Here the CDR3 DNA reads TGTGCCAGCAGTTTACGGGAGGGAAATTCACCCCTCCACTTT.

V gene TRBV5-4 combines with J gene TRBJ1-6; TRBD1 might be the D (6 bases). Trimming shortened V by 4 bases and J by 6 bases, and 11 bases separated the two germline ends. This CDR3 contains 14 residues. Germline CDR1 reads SGHNT; CDR2 reads YYREEE (reference sequence). CDR3 nucleotide sequence: TGTGCCAGCAGCATCGACAGGCTTAATTCACCCCTCCACTTT. It translates to CASSIDRLNSPLHF.

This sequence joins TRBV28 and TRBJ2-1, with 7 bases lining up with TRBD2. The germline V gene encodes CDR1 MDHEN and CDR2 SYDVKM. The length of the CDR3 is 15 residues. Germline trimming cut 2 bases from V and 2 bases from J; bases unmatched to any gene: 3. The CDR3 bases are TGTGCCAGCAGTTTACGCGGGGGAGCCTACAATGAGCAGTTCTTC. As protein: CASSLRGGAYNEQFF. The full variable domain, completed using reference TRBV28 and TRBJ2-1, is DVKVTQSSRYLVKRTGEKVFLECVQDMDHENMFWYRQDPGLGLRLIYFSYDVKMKEKGDIPEGYSVSREKKERFSLILESASTNQTSMYLCASSLRGGAYNEQFFGPGTRLTVL.

The genes are TRBV11-2 and TRBJ2-5, with 12 bases fitting TRBD2. The CDR3 covers 16 residues. The germline V gene has CDR1 SGHAT and CDR2 FQNNGV. V lost 2 bases, J lost 4 bases, and 5 bases stayed unmatched. The CDR3 DNA follows: TGTGCCAGCAGCTTACGCACTAGCGGGGGGTTAGAGACCCAGTACTTC. Its protein product is CASSLRTSGGLETQYF.

The J gene is TRBJ2-3, the V gene TRBV2; TRBD2 matches at 8 bases. Trimming at V came to 6 bases and at J to 5 bases, leaving 7 bases not matched to a gene. CDR1 and CDR2 (germline): SNHLY, FYNNEI. CDR3 length: 14 amino acids. The CDR3 sequence: CASRKAGAVDTQYF. The CDR3 bases are TGTGCCAGCAGAAAAGCGGGGGCCGTAGATACGCAGTATTTT.

The rearrangement links TRBV28 to TRBJ2-1, with D perhaps matching TRBD1 (6 bases). V was pared by 9 bases and J by 7 bases, with 10 bases between. This CDR3 is 11 amino acids long. Germline V gives CDR1 MDHEN, CDR2 SYDVKM. In DNA form, the CDR3 reads TGTGCCAGTACAGGGTTGAATGAGCAGTTCTTC. Protein sequence: CASTGLNEQFF.

This clone has a handful of counts. The CDR3 is CASSKVRGQGTPYEQYV. The CDR3 DNA follows: TGTGCCAGCAGCAAAGTTAGGGGACAGGGGACTCCCTACGAGCAGTACGTC. The chain has TRBV21-1 and TRBJ2-7; the D call TRBD1 from the table was never checked on the DNA. TRBV21-1 is labeled a pseudogene. The length of the CDR3 is 17 residues.

This chain links TRBV7-2 with TRBJ1-6, with D perhaps TRBD1 (6 bases). CDR3 length equals 16 residues. From germline, CDR1 is SGHTA and CDR2 FQGNSA. Trimming removed 5 bases at V and 4 bases at J, with 15 bases between. The CDR3 DNA sequence: TGTGCCAGCAGCCCACAGGGCGGGGGATATAATTCACCCCTCCACTTT. This gives the protein CASSPQGGGYNSPLHF.

Points on this clone: In the same sample, other DNA sequences code for this CDR3. The chain is built from TRBV6-1 and TRBJ2-5; TRBD2 matches at 11 bases. The J segment lost 5 bases and the V segment lost 2 bases, leaving 1 base of the junction unmatched. The CDR3 runs to 14 residues. Germline CDR1 reads MNHNS; CDR2 reads SASEGT. The DNA for the CDR3 is TGTGCCAGCAGTGAAACTAGCGGGGGTGAGACCCAGTACTTC. Encoded protein: CASSETSGGETQYF.

This clone was counted between two and nine times. V usage is TRBV10-2 and J usage is TRBJ2-3; TRBD1 might be the D (5 bases). This CDR3 spans 11 amino acids. Germline CDR1 is WSHSY and CDR2 is SAAADI. Trimming stripped 10 bases from V and 6 bases from J, with 11 bases between. CDR3 DNA: TGCGCCACCTTTCCAGGGGATACGCAGTATTTT. This codes for CATFPGDTQYF.

This clone showed up just once. The rearrangement joins TRBV2 to TRBJ2-3; D is perhaps TRBD2 (6 bases). V gave up 11 bases and J gave up 2 bases, with 11 bases separating them. The germline V gene encodes CDR1 SNHLY and CDR2 FYNNEI. CDR3 size: 12 residues. The CDR3 DNA follows: TGTGCCGGAGGGGATTCCACAGATACGCAGTATTTT. It translates to CAGGDSTDTQYF.

The rearrangement joins TRBV5-1 to TRBJ1-2; D might be TRBD1 (5 bases). CDR1 and CDR2 (germline): SGHRS, YFSETQ. V lost 7 bases and J 4 bases, leaving 17 bases between the germline ends. The CDR3 contains 14 residues. The CDR3 DNA is TGCGCCAGCGATTGGACGGGGACTTCCTATGGCTACACCTTC. Translation gives CASDWTGTSYGYTF.

The chain combines TRBV30 with TRBJ1-4; D not certain. Per germline, CDR1 GTSNPN and CDR2 SVGIG (reference sequence). The CDR3 is made up of 15 amino acids. V lost 0 bases and J 1 base, leaving 9 bases between the germline ends. The CDR3 reads CAWSVGRVTNEKLFF. For the CDR3, the DNA is TGTGCCTGGAGTGTTGGTCGGGTAACTAATGAAAAACTGTTTTTT.

This clone came up a few times. This sequence joins TRBV6-5 and TRBJ1-4; 7 positions match TRBD1. Germline CDR1 is MNHEY and CDR2 is SVGAGI. The V segment lost 0 bases and the J segment 7 bases; nucleotides outside the gene matches: 2. The CDR3 totals 14 residues. In DNA form, the CDR3 reads TGTGCCAGCAGTTACTCAGGGGGCGGTGAAAAACTGTTTTTT. Translating it yields CASSYSGGGEKLFF.

The rearrangement joins TRBV9 to TRBJ2-3, with a possible D match to TRBD2 (5 bases). The ends were cut back, 0 bases at V and 4 bases at J, with 9 bases in the middle. The CDR3 runs 14 residues. Germline V gene lookup returns CDR1 SGDLS and CDR2 YYNGEE. CDR3 in amino acids: CASSVVGESDTQYF. The CDR3 nucleotides are TGTGCCAGCAGCGTAGTTGGGGAGTCAGATACGCAGTATTTT.

J is TRBJ2-2 and V is TRBV4-1; 10 nucleotides match TRBD2. There are 16 residues in the CDR3. J gave up 1 base and V 4 bases, and 3 bases lay outside the gene matches. The V gene's germline CDR1 is MGHRA and CDR2 YSYEKL. The CDR3 protein is CASSLLAGRNTGELFF. The CDR3 DNA is TGCGCCAGCAGCCTACTAGCGGGGAGGAACACCGGGGAGCTGTTTTTT.

This clone was detected only a few times. CDR3 coding DNA: TGTGCCAGCAGCTTGCCGGGCTACGGAAACACCATATATTTT. This translates into CASSLPGYGNTIYF. V usage is TRBV5-5 and J usage is TRBJ1-3; no firm D call. The CDR3 is 14 residues long. Trimming stripped 1 base from V and 4 bases from J, with 9 bases between. Germline V gene sequence: CDR1 SGHKS, CDR2 YYEKEE (reference sequence).